Listed below are T cell receptor beta chains from one sample, sequenced in a study of early T cells in non-severe SARS-CoV-2 infection. TCRdb reprocessed the 5' RACE reads via MiXCR and lists one record per CDR3 protein. The data show some 80,000 distinct CDR3 sequences, with 4.5% to 6% seen just once and less than 9.5% held by the top ten. The material was whole blood, obtained at baseline. All receptors derive from an adult who was a healthcare worker with PCR-confirmed SARS-CoV-2 infection or an uninfected control (not recorded which). CDR3s include the opening cysteine and the closing phenylalanine or tryptophan. The D gene is left open where the match is weak. Clone size, where shown, is once, few, many, or a class for clones that have expanded.

j_call: TRBJ2-1; v_call: TRBV11-2; d_call: .; clone_size: few; cdr3_aa: CASSPETAYNEQFF; cdr3_nt: TGTGCCAGCAGCCCCGAGACGGCTTACAATGAGCAGTTCTTC
j_call: TRBJ2-7; v_call: TRBV4-1; d_call: TRBD1; clone_size: many; cdr3_aa: CASSQDGVGGQGVREQYF; cdr3_nt: TGCGCCAGCAGCCAAGATGGGGTAGGTGGACAGGGAGTTCGCGAGCAGTACTTC
j_call: TRBJ2-2; v_call: TRBV13; d_call: TRBD1; clone_size: few; cdr3_aa: CASRQGANTGELFF; cdr3_nt: TGTGCCAGCCGACAGGGGGCGAACACCGGGGAGCTGTTTTTT
j_call: TRBJ1-5; v_call: TRBV28; d_call: .; clone_size: many; cdr3_aa: CASSLSTGRNQPQHF; cdr3_nt: TGTGCCAGCAGTTTATCGACAGGCAGAAATCAGCCCCAGCATTTT
j_call: TRBJ1-2; v_call: TRBV29-1; d_call: .; clone_size: many; cdr3_aa: CSVGGTGYTF; cdr3_nt: TGCAGCGTTGGTGGCACTGGCTACACCTTC
j_call: TRBJ2-1; v_call: TRBV11-3; d_call: TRBD2; clone_size: .; cdr3_aa: CASSLDGTSRGEQFF; cdr3_nt: TGTGCCAGCAGCTTAGACGGGACTAGTAGAGGCGAGCAGTTCTTC
j_call: TRBJ2-3; v_call: TRBV7-3; d_call: .; clone_size: .; cdr3_aa: CASSLGRDPTPSTQYF; cdr3_nt: TGTGCCAGCAGCTTGGGCCGGGATCCAACCCCCTCTACGCAGTATTTT
j_call: TRBJ2-5; v_call: TRBV7-3; d_call: .; clone_size: few; cdr3_aa: CASSLSPQAPGTQHF; cdr3_nt: TGTGCCAGCAGCTTATCTCCCCAAGCCCCAGGGACCCAGCACTTC
j_call: TRBJ1-5; v_call: TRBV11-1; d_call: .; clone_size: many; cdr3_aa: CASAWRGGQPQHF; cdr3_nt: TGTGCCAGCGCTTGGCGGGGGGGTCAGCCCCAGCATTTT
j_call: TRBJ2-3; v_call: TRBV9; d_call: .; clone_size: .; cdr3_aa: CASSVAGRLYTDTQYF; cdr3_nt: TGTGCCAGCAGCGTAGCGGGACGGCTTTACACAGATACGCAGTATTTT
j_call: TRBJ1-1; v_call: TRBV4-1; d_call: .; clone_size: once; cdr3_aa: CASSQDIRRHTNTEAFF; cdr3_nt: TGCGCCAGCAGCCAAGATATAAGGAGACACACGAACACTGAAGCTTTCTTT
j_call: TRBJ2-7; v_call: TRBV7-2; d_call: .; clone_size: many; cdr3_aa: CASSLNSLDTAYEQYF; cdr3_nt: TGTGCCAGCAGCTTAAACTCCCTGGACACTGCCTACGAGCAGTACTTC